This T cell receptor (beta chain) was retrieved from a study of monozygotic twins with inflammatory bowel disease. TCRdb re-analyzed the 5' RACE reads; it lists each CDR3 protein once, without DNA. The table lists approximately 340,000 distinct CDR3 sequences. In germline, CDR1 is DFQATT, CDR2 SNEGSKA (reference sequence). The CDR3 extends over 12 amino acids. This chain uses TRBV20-1 with TRBJ2-7; TCRdb proposes TRBD1, but this gene call is untestable without DNA. This TCR derives from a human donor with ulcerative colitis or Crohn's disease, or a healthy co-twin of an affected twin (not recorded which). Source material: blood. The CDR3 sequence: CSASLDRYEQYF.